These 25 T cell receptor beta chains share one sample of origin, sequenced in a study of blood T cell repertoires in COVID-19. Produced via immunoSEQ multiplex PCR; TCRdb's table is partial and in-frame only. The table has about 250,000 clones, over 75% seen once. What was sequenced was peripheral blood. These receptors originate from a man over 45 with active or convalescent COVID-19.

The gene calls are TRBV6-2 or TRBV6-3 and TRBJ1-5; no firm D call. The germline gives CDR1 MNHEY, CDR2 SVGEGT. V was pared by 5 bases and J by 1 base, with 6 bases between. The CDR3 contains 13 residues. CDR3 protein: CASSVTSNQPQHF. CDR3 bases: TGTGCCAGCAGTGTGACAAGCAATCAGCCCCAGCATTTT.

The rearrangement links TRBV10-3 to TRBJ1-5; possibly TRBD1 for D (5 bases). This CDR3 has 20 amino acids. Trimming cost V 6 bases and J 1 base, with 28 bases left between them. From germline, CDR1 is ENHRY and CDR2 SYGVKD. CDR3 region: CAISPPHPTTHRGSNQPQHF. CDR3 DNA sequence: TGTGCCATCAGCCCCCCGCACCCAACCACACACCGGGGGAGCAATCAGCCCCAGCATTTT.

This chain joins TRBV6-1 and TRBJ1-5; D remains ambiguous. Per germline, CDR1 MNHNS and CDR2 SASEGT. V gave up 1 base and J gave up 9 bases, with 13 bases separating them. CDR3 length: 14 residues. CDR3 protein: CASSEGRQSGPQHF. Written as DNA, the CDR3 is TGTGCCAGCAGTGAAGGACGGCAATCAGGGCCCCAGCATTTT.

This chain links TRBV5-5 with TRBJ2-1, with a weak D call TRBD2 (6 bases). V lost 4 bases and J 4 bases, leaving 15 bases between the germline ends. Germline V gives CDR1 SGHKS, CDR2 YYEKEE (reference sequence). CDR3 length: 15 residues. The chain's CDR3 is CASSPGRGGYNEQFF. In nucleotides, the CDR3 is TGTGCCAGCAGCCCAGGGCGGGGCGGATACAATGAGCAGTTCTTC.

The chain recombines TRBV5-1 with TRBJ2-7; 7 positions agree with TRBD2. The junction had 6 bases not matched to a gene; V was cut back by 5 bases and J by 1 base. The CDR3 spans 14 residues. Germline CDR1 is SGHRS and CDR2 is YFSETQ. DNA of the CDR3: TGCGCCAGCAGTAAGGCTAGCGGTTCCTACGAGCAGTACTTC. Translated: CASSKASGSYEQYF.

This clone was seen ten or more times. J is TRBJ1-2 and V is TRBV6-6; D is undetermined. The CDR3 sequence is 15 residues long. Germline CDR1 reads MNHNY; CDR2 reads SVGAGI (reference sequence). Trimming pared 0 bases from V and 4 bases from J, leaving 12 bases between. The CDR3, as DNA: TGTGCCAGCAGTTACTCGGCCAACCGAGGCTATGGCTACACCTTC. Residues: CASSYSANRGYGYTF.

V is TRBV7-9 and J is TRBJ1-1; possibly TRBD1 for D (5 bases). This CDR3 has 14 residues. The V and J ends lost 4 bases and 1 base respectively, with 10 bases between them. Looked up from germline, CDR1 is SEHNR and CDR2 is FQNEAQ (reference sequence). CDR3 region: CASSSGTGNTEAFF. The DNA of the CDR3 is TGTGCCAGCAGCTCCGGAACAGGGAACACTGAAGCTTTCTTT.

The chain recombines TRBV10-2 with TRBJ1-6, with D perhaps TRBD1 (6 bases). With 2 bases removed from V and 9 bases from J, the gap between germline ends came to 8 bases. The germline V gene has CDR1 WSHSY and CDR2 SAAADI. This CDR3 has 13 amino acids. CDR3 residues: CASSEQGSSPLHF. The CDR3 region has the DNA TGCGCCAGCAGTGAGCAGGGGAGTTCACCCCTCCACTTT.

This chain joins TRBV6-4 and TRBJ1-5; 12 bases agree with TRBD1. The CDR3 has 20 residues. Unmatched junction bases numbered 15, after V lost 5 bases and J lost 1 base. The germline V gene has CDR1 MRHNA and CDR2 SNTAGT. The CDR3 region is CASSLHHTGTGGSSNQPQHF. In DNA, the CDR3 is TGTGCCAGCAGTCTACACCATACCGGGACAGGGGGCTCGAGCAATCAGCCCCAGCATTTT.

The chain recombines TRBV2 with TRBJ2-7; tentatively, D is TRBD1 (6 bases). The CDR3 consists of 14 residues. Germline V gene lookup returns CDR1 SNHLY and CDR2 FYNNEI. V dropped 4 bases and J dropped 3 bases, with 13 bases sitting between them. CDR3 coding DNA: TGTGCCAGCAGTGGGACAGCCAACCTCTACGAGCAGTACTTC. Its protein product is CASSGTANLYEQYF.

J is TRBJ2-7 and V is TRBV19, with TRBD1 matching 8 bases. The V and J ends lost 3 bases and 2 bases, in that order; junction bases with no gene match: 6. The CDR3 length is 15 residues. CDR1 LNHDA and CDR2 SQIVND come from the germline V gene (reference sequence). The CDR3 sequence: CASSITGRGPYEQYF. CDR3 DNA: TGTGCCAGTAGTATTACCGGCAGGGGGCCCTACGAGCAGTACTTC.

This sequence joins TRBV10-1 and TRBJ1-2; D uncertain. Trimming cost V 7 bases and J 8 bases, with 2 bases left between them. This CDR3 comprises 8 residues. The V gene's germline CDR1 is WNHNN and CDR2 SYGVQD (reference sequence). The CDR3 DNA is TGCGCCAGCATAGGCTACACCTTC. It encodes CASIGYTF.

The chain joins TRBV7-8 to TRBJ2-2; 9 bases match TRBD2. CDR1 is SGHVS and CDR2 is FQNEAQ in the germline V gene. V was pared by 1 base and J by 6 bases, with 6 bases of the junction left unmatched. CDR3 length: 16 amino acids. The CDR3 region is CASSLVREGRPGELFF. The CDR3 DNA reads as TGTGCCAGCAGCTTAGTGCGGGAGGGCCGTCCCGGGGAGCTGTTTTTT.

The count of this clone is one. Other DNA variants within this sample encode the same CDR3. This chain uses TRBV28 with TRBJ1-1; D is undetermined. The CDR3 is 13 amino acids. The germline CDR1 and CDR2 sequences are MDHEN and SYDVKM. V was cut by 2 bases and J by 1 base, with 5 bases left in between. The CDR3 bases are TGTGCCAGCAGTTTAGGAGGGAACACTGAAGCTTTCTTT. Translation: CASSLGGNTEAFF.

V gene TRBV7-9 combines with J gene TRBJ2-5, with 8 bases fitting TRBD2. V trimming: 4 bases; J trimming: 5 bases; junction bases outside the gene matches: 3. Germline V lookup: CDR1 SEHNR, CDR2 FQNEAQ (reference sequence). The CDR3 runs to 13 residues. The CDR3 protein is CASSWGGRETQYF. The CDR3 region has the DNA TGTGCCAGCAGCTGGGGCGGGAGGGAGACCCAGTACTTC.

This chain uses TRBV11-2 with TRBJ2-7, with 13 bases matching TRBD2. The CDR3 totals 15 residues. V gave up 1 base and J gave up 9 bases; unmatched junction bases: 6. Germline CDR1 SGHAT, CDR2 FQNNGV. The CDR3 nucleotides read TGTGCCAGCAGCTTAGTGGGACTAGCGGGATCGGGGCAGTACTTC. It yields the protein CASSLVGLAGSGQYF.

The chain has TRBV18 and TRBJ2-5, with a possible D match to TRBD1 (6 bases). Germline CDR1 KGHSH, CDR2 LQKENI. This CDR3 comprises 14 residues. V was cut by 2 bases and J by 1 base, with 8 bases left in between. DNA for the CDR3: TGTGCCAGCTCACCAAGGGGGACCCAAGAGACCCAGTACTTC. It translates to CASSPRGTQETQYF. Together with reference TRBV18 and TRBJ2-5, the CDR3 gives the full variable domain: NAGVMQNPRHLVRRRGQEARLRCSPMKGHSHVYWYRQLPEEGLKFMVYLQKENIIDESGMPKERFSAEFPKEGPSILRIQQVVRGDSAAYFCASSPRGTQETQYFGPGTRLLVL.

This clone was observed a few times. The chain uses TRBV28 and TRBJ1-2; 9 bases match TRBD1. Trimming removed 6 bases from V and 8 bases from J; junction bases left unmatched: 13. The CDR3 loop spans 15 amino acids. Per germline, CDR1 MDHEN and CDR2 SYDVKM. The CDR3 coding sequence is TGTGCCAGCAGGGGTCCGGGACAGGGCGTAGAAGGCTACACCTTC. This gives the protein CASRGPGQGVEGYTF.

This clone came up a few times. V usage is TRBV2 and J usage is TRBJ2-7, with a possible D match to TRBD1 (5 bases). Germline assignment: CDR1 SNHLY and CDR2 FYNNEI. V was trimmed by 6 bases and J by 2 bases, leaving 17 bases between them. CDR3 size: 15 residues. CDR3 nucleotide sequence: TGTGCCAGCAGCCTCTCGAAGGGGCGCCCCTACGAGCAGTACTTC. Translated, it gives CASSLSKGRPYEQYF.

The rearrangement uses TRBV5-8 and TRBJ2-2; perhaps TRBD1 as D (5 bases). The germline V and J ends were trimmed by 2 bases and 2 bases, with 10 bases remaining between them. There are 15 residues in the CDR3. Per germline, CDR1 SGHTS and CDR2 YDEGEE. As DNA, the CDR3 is TGTGCCAGCAGCTTCCCAGGGATAAACACCGGGGAGCTGTTTTTT. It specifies CASSFPGINTGELFF.

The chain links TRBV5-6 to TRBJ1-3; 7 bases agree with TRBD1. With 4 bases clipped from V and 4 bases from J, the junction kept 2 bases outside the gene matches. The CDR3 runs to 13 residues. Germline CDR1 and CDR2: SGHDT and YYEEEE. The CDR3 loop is CASSKDRGNTIYF. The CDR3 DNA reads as TGTGCCAGCAGCAAGGACAGGGGAAACACCATATATTTT. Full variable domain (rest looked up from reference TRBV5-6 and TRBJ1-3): DAGVTQSPTHLIKTRGQQVTLRCSPKSGHDTVSWYQQALGQGPQFIFQYYEEEERQRGNFPDRFSGHQFPNYSSELNVNALLLGDSALYLCASSKDRGNTIYFGEGSWLTVV.

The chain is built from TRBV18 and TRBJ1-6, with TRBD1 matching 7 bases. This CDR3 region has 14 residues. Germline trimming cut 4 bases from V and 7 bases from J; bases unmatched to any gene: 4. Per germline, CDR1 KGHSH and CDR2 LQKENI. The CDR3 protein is CASSRGTENSPLHF. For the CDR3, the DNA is TGTGCCAGCTCACGGGGGACAGAGAATTCACCCCTCCACTTT.

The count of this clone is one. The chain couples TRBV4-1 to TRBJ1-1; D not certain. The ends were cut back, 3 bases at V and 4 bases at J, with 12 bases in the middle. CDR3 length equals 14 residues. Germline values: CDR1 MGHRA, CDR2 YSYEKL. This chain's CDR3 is CASSQKRRSTEAFF. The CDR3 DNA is TGCGCCAGCAGCCAGAAGAGACGGAGCACTGAAGCTTTCTTT.

The chain's CDR3 is CASSPDRAYSNQPQHF. The CDR3 coding sequence is TGTGCCAGCAGCCCCGACAGGGCTTATAGCAATCAGCCCCAGCATTTT. V and J are TRBV28 and TRBJ1-5, with 7 nucleotides matching TRBD1. CDR3 length: 16 residues. Trimming cost V 6 bases and J 0 bases; bases outside gene matches: 8. Per germline, CDR1 MDHEN and CDR2 SYDVKM.

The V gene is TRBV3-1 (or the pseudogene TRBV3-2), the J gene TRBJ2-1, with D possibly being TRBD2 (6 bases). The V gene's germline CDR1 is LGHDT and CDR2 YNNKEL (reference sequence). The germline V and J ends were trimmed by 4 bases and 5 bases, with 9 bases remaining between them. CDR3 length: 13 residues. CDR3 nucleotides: TGTGCCAGCAGCCGGGACTTCGACAATGAGCAGTTCTTC. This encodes CASSRDFDNEQFF.